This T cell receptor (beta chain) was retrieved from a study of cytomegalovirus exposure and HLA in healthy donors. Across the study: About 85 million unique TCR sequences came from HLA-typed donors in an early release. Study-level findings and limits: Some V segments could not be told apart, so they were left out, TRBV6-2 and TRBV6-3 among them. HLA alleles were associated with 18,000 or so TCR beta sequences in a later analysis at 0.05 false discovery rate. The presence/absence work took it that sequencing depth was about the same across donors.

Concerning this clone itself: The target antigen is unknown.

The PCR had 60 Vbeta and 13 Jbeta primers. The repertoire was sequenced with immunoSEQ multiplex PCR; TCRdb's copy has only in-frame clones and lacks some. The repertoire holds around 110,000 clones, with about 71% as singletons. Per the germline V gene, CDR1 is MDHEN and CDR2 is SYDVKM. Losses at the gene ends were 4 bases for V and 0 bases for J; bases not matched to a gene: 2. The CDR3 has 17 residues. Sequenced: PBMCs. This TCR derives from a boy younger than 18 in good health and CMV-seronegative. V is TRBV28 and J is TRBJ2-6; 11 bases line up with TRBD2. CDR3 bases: TGTGCCAGCAGTTCTAGCGGGGGGCGCTCTGGGGCCAACGTCCTGACTTTC. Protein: CASSSSGGRSGANVLTF.